These 3 T cell receptor beta chains originate from one sample sequenced in a study of OX40 agonist ivuxolimab in advanced cancers. The assay was immunoSEQ multiplex PCR, and TCRdb's table has in-frame clones only and misses some. The sample holds around 53,000 clones; roughly 86% are singletons and the top ten take approximately 6.6%. The sample in question was CD4+ or CD8+ T cells sorted from blood, obtained in a trial of the OX40 agonist ivuxolimab. These receptors were collected from an adult with an advanced solid tumor such as melanoma, head and neck, liver or kidney cancer.

The J gene is TRBJ2-7, the V gene TRBV18; TRBD2 is a possible D gene (6 bases). The CDR3 spans 13 residues. V dropped 3 bases and J dropped 7 bases, with 13 bases sitting between them. Looked up from germline, CDR1 is KGHSH and CDR2 is LQKENI. In nucleotides, the CDR3 is TGTGCCAGCTCACCCGGGACTCTGGGTGAGCAGTACTTC. Residues: CASSPGTLGEQYF.

This chain links TRBV6-5 with TRBJ2-7; tentative D call: TRBD2 (5 bases). Trimming cost V 4 bases and J 2 bases, with 12 bases left between them. The CDR3 covers 14 residues. Germline assignment: CDR1 MNHEY and CDR2 SVGAGI. CDR3 amino acids: CASSLERGTYEQYF. The CDR3 DNA reads TGTGCCAGCAGTTTGGAACGGGGAACCTACGAGCAGTACTTC.

The chain is built from TRBV6-1 and TRBJ2-3, with D possibly matching TRBD1 (6 bases). The germline CDR1 and CDR2 sequences are MNHNS and SASEGT. The CDR3 extends over 14 amino acids. Trimming left V 0 bases short and J 8 bases short, with 12 bases between. The DNA of the CDR3 is TGTGCCAGCAGTGAAGCGGAAGTAGGGGGTACGCAGTATTTT. The encoded protein is CASSEAEVGGTQYF.